This T cell receptor beta chain was observed in a study of spatial heterogeneity in lung cancer. General study findings and limits: Estimates put coverage of tumor T cells 7% to 8% for alpha and around 12% for beta chains. Mutation counts in tumors were tracked by counts of expanded intratumoral alpha and beta TCRs.

TCR cDNA molecules each carried a unique molecular identifier. From the 5' RACE reads, TCRdb called clonotypes with MiXCR, one entry per CDR3 protein. The sample has about 13,000 distinct CDR3 sequences, around 6.1% seen once; the top ten hold 11%. This clonotype was seen many times. What it binds is unknown. Time point in this sample: sample taken at primary tumor resection. Samples were obtained from around 73 donors, all untreated early-stage non-small cell lung cancer patients. Extraction of whole RNA from tumor, nontumor lung or frozen PBMC preceded unsorted sequencing. The ends lost 3 bases at V and 4 bases at J; junction bases unmatched: 11. Per germline, CDR1 DFQATT and CDR2 SNEGSKA (reference sequence). CDR3 length: 16 amino acids.

The specimen comprised lung tumor tissue, sampled at surgery. This TCR was recovered from a female donor with early-stage non-small cell lung cancer. The genes are TRBV20-1 and TRBJ2-3; 9 nucleotides agree with TRBD1. The CDR3 protein is CSARAFGTGSPDTQYF. The CDR3 DNA is TGCAGTGCTAGGGCGTTCGGGACAGGGTCCCCAGATACGCAGTATTTT.